This T cell receptor (beta chain) was documented in a study of T cell responses to AZD1222 COVID-19 vaccine. Sequencing was performed with immunoSEQ multiplex PCR; in TCRdb, only in-frame clones are kept and a portion is missing. The table includes 75,000 to 90,000 clones, approximately 85% detected once. This clone was found once. This clonotype originated in an adult who received the AZD1222 COVID-19 vaccine. The source was peripheral blood, collected 28 days after the second AZD1222 dose.

The CDR3 region has the DNA TGTGCCAGCAGCTACACGGGAACCTCGACTGTCGGGCAGTACTTC. Its translation is CASSYTGTSTVGQYF. The chain couples TRBV7-2 to TRBJ2-7, with a weak D call TRBD2 (5 bases). Trimming stripped 4 bases from V and 9 bases from J, with 22 bases between. This CDR3 is built from 15 residues. Looked up from germline, CDR1 is SGHTA and CDR2 is FQGNSA.